This TCR beta chain stems from a study of breast tumors, draining lymph nodes, adjacent tissues. Study-level findings and limits: Data only fit, rather than demonstrated, lymph node origin of most tumor T cells. Compared with basal-like, luminal-like tumors shared significantly more repertoire with nontumor tissue. Findings are consistent with lymph node origin and intratumoral expansion of most tumor T cells. Tumors had less TCR diversity than lymph nodes, more than nontumor tissue.

Germline V gives CDR1 SGHTA, CDR2 FQGNSA. The CDR3 contains 15 residues. V lost 6 bases to trimming and J lost 0 bases, with 12 bases between them. Ten or more counts support this clonotype. Its specificity is not known. TCRdb recomputed calls from the multiplex PCR reads with MiXCR, one row per CDR3 protein. The sample includes roughly 130,000 distinct CDR3 sequences, 15% to 20% of them seen just once. Samples came from axillary lymph nodes draining the breast cancer. The clonotype was recovered from a female donor with breast cancer. Some clones in this sample may be carry-over from other donors' samples. The material sequenced was axillary lymph node tissue. The V and J genes are TRBV7-2 and TRBJ1-3, with no clear D. The CDR3 is CASSIMGSSGNTIYF. Here the CDR3 DNA reads TGTGCCAGCAGTATCATGGGGAGCTCTGGAAACACCATATATTTT.